This entry lists 17 T cell receptor beta chains sequenced from one sample in a study of cytomegalovirus exposure and HLA in healthy donors. The study ran its PCR with 60 Vbeta and 13 Jbeta primers. Here immunoSEQ multiplex PCR was the method, and the copy in TCRdb shows in-frame clones only, minus some. Here the sample spans about 90,000 clones, under 80% being singletons. The sequenced material came from PBMCs. The receptor set was obtained from a boy aged 5-17 years in good health and CMV-seronegative.

There are a few counts of this clone. This chain uses TRBV7-8 with TRBJ2-2; TRBD1 agrees at 8 bases. The V gene end was trimmed by 1 base and the J gene end by 6 bases; junction bases not matched to a gene: 4. The CDR3 loop spans 15 amino acids. CDR1 is SGHVS, CDR2 FQNEAQ, per germline. CDR3 region: CASSLVMTGAGELFF. As DNA, the CDR3 is TGTGCCAGCAGCTTAGTTATGACAGGGGCCGGGGAGCTGTTTTTT.

The chain recombines TRBV28 with TRBJ2-7; a weak D match, TRBD1 (5 bases). The V and J ends lost 0 bases and 3 bases respectively, with 9 bases between them. CDR3 length: 14 residues. Germline V gene data show CDR1 as MDHEN and CDR2 as SYDVKM. CDR3 residues: CASSLWDTHYEQYF. The CDR3 bases are TGTGCCAGCAGTTTATGGGACACACACTACGAGCAGTACTTC.

The chain uses TRBV29-1 and TRBJ1-5, with 8 bases lining up with TRBD1. Germline CDR1 SQVTM, CDR2 ANQGSEA. The V gene end was trimmed by 2 bases and the J gene end by 0 bases; junction bases not matched to a gene: 3. This CDR3 has 15 amino acids. CDR3 loop: CSVELTGDSNQPQHF. In DNA, the CDR3 is TGCAGCGTTGAATTGACAGGGGATAGCAATCAGCCCCAGCATTTT.

V gene TRBV28 combines with J gene TRBJ1-5; unclear D gene. Trimming cost V 3 bases and J 5 bases, with 14 bases left between them. Germline CDR1 is MDHEN and CDR2 is SYDVKM. The CDR3 sequence is 15 residues long. Here the CDR3 reads CASSFSGVGDQPQHF. The CDR3 nucleotides read TGTGCCAGCAGTTTCTCGGGAGTTGGCGATCAGCCCCAGCATTTT.

The CDR3 DNA reads as TGTGCCAGTTCCCCGGGTGTATCCTACGAGCAGTACTTC. Protein product: CASSPGVSYEQYF. This chain uses TRBV9 with TRBJ2-7; no firm D call. V lost 8 bases and J 1 base, leaving 13 bases between the germline ends. CDR3 size: 13 residues. Germline CDR1 is SGDLS and CDR2 is YYNGEE.

The rearrangement uses TRBV9 and TRBJ1-3; D uncertain. The CDR3 sequence is 13 residues long. Trimming took 0 bases from V and 8 from J, leaving 9 bases between them. The germline V gene encodes CDR1 SGDLS and CDR2 YYNGEE. The CDR3: CASSVGLLDTIYF. The CDR3 DNA sequence: TGTGCCAGCAGCGTAGGCCTGCTAGACACCATATATTTT.

J is TRBJ1-2 and V is TRBV27, with D possibly matching TRBD1 (5 bases). CDR1 and CDR2 (germline): MNHEY, SMNVEV (reference sequence). Trimming took off 5 bases at V and 8 bases at J, with 18 bases between the two ends. The CDR3 extends over 14 amino acids. The CDR3 loop is CASSPRGARRGYTF. CDR3 sequence (DNA): TGTGCCAGCAGTCCTCGCGGGGCCCGTCGAGGCTACACCTTC.

The table lists this clone with a few counts. The gene calls are TRBV2 and TRBJ2-7; the match to TRBD2 covers 9 bases. The germline V gene has CDR1 SNHLY and CDR2 FYNNEI. The junction had 9 bases not matched to a gene; V was cut back by 4 bases and J by 5 bases. The CDR3 has 15 residues. Here the CDR3 DNA reads TGTGCCAGCAGTGGAATTCGAGCGGGAGGCCACGAGCAGTACTTC. Protein sequence: CASSGIRAGGHEQYF.

The chain uses TRBV4-1 and TRBJ1-2, with TRBD1 identical over 9 bases. Germline V gene lookup returns CDR1 MGHRA and CDR2 YSYEKL. The junction had 2 bases not matched to a gene; V was cut back by 1 base and J by 8 bases. The CDR3 totals 13 residues. The CDR3 loop is CASSQVQGAGYTF. DNA of the CDR3: TGCGCCAGCAGCCAAGTACAGGGGGCGGGCTACACCTTC.

The V call is TRBV9, the J call TRBJ2-5; 10 nucleotides align to TRBD2. The V gene's germline CDR1 is SGDLS and CDR2 YYNGEE. Trimming cost V 3 bases and J 2 bases; bases outside gene matches: 4. This CDR3 contains 15 residues. CDR3 in DNA: TGTGCCAGCAGCGGCATAGCGGGGGGACAAGAGACCCAGTACTTC. Encoded protein: CASSGIAGGQETQYF.

The J gene is TRBJ2-7, the V gene TRBV7-9, with 7 bases that match TRBD1. This CDR3 is built from 15 residues. V shed 5 bases and J 10 bases; nucleotides not matched to a gene: 17. The germline CDR1 and CDR2 sequences are SEHNR and FQNEAQ (reference sequence). CDR3 coding DNA: TGTGCCAGCAGCCAGCACGTGGGGGAACAGGGGAACCAGTACTTC. Amino acids: CASSQHVGEQGNQYF.

This rearrangement joins TRBV27 to TRBJ2-5; D is possibly TRBD1 (6 bases). Trimming pared 5 bases from V and 3 bases from J, leaving 10 bases between. CDR3 length: 13 residues. Germline loops: CDR1 MNHEY, CDR2 SMNVEV (reference sequence). The CDR3 here is CASSLRQEETQYF. CDR3 DNA sequence: TGTGCCAGCAGTCTAAGACAGGAAGAGACCCAGTACTTC.

This clone showed up just a few times. V usage is TRBV27 and J usage is TRBJ2-7, with 7 bases lining up with TRBD1. The germline V gene encodes CDR1 MNHEY and CDR2 SMNVEV (reference sequence). J was trimmed by 4 bases and V by 5 bases; bases with no gene match: 2. CDR3 length: 12 residues. CDR3 nucleotide sequence: TGTGCCAGCAGTCCGACAGGGTACGAGCAGTACTTC. This gives the protein CASSPTGYEQYF.

V usage is TRBV7-2 and J usage is TRBJ1-1; D uncertain. V shed 0 bases and J shed 3 bases, with 11 bases lying between them. Germline V lookup: CDR1 SGHTA, CDR2 FQGNSA. The CDR3 spans 15 residues. DNA for the CDR3: TGTGCCAGCAGCTTAGCGAGGGCGAGGTACACTGAAGCTTTCTTT. Translating gives CASSLARARYTEAFF.

This sequence joins TRBV7-3 and TRBJ2-2, with TRBD1 identical over 7 bases. Per the germline V gene, CDR1 is SGHTA and CDR2 is FQGTGA. J lost 6 bases, V lost 4 bases, and 2 bases had no gene match. The CDR3 is made up of 13 amino acids. The CDR3 spells CASSSDRAGELFF. In DNA, the CDR3 is TGTGCCAGCAGCTCAGACAGGGCCGGGGAGCTGTTTTTT.

V usage is TRBV6-5 and J usage is TRBJ1-1; D unresolved. The CDR3 is made up of 14 amino acids. Germline CDR1 and CDR2: MNHEY and SVGAGI. Between the trimmed V and J ends, which lost 4 bases and 6 bases, there was a span of 15 bases. CDR3 bases: TGTGCCAGCAGTTTCCAACCGGGTAGCGCTGAAGCTTTCTTT. Translated, it gives CASSFQPGSAEAFF.

J is TRBJ2-5 and V is TRBV25-1; TRBD1 might be the D (5 bases). Between the trimmed V and J ends, which lost 1 base and 1 base, there was a span of 7 bases. CDR3 size: 14 residues. Germline loops: CDR1 MGHDK, CDR2 SYGVNS. CDR3: CASSEWGSQETQYF. In DNA form, the CDR3 reads TGTGCCAGCAGTGAATGGGGCAGCCAAGAGACCCAGTACTTC.